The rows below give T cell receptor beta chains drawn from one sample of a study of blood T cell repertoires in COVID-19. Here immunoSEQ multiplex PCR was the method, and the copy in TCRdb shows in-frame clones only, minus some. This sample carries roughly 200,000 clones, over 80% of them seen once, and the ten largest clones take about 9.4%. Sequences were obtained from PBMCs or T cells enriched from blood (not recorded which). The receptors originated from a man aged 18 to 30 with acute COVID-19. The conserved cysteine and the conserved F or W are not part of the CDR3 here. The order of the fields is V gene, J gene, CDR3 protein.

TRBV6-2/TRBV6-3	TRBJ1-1	ASSYPGQGPKNTEAF
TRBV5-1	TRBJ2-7	ASSLLRGGLANEQY
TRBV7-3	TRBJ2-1	ASSLNGGLAGEFEQF
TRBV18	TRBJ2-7	ASSSRGGYEQY
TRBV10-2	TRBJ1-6	ASSEAETLANSPLH
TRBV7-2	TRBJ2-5	ASSLALVGSQTQY
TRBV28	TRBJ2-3	ASSIRWGGGTDTQY
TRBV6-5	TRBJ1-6	ASSDRVYNSPLH
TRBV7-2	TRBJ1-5	ASSTQGGQPQH
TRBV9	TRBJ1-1	ASSVEGQGATEAF
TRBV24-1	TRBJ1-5	ATSARVSNQPQH
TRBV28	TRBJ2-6	ASSWTGGWGGANVLT
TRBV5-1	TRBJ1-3	ASSRFNTGQTGNTIY
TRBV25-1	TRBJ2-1	ASSEGDRGGVEQF
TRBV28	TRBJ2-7	ASSLWGWTSTSYEQY
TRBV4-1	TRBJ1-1	ASSPEPGAEAF
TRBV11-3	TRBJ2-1	ASSSLGLAGGDNEQF
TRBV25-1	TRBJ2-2	ASSDTSGRGGNTGELF
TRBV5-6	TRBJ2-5	ASSASGTQY
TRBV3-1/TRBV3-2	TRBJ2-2	ASSQQGGTGELF
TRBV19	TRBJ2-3	ASSTLAGRLGMTQY
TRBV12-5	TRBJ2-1	ASGLAVGSGSYNEQF